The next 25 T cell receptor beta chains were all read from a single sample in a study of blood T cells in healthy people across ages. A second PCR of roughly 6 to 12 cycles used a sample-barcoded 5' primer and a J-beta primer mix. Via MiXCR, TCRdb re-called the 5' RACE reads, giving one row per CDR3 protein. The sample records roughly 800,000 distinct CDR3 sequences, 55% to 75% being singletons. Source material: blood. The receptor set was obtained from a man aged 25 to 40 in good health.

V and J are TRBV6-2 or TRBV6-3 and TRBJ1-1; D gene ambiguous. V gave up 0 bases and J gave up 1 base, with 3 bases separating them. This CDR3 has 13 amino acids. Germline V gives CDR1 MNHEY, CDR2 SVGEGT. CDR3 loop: CASSYSENTEAFF. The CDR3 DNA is TGTGCCAGCAGTTACTCCGAGAACACTGAAGCTTTCTTT.

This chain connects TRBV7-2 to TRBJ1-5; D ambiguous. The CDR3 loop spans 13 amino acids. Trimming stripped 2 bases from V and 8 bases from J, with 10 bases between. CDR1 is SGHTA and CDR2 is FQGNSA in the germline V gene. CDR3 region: CASSLWFDKPQHF. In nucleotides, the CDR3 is TGTGCCAGCAGCTTATGGTTTGACAAGCCCCAGCATTTT.

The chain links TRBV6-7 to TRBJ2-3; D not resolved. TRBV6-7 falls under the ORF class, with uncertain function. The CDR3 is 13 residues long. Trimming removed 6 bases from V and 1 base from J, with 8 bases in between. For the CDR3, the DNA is TGTGCCAGCAGCTCTCCACGCACAGATACGCAGTATTTT. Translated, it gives CASSSPRTDTQYF.

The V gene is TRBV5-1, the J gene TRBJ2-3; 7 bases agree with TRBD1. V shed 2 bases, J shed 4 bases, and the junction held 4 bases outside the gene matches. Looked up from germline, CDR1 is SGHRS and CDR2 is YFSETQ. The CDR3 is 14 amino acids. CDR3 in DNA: TGCGCCAGCAGCTTTGACAGGGCCTCAGATACGCAGTATTTT. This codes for CASSFDRASDTQYF.

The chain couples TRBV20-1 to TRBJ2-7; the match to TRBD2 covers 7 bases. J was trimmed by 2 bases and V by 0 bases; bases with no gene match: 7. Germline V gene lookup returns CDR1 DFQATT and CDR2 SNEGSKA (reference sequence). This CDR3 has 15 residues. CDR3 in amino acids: CSAREELAPTYEQYF. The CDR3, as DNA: TGCAGTGCTAGAGAGGAACTAGCGCCCACCTACGAGCAGTACTTC.

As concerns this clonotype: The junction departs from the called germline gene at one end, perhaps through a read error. The CDR3 region is CANSVGGGRAYEQYF. CDR3 nucleotide sequence: TGTGCCAACAGCGTGGGTGGCGGGAGGGCCTACGAGCAGTACTTC. The chain has TRBV7-2 and TRBJ2-7, with 9 bases fitting TRBD2. Germline CDR1 SGHTA, CDR2 FQGNSA. The CDR3 covers 15 residues.

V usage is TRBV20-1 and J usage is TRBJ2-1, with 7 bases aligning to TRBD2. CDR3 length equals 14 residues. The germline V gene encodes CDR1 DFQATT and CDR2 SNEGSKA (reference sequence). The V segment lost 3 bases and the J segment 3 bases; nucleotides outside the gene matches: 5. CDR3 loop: CSARSRGDYNEQFF. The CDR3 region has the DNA TGCAGTGCTAGGAGCCGGGGGGACTACAATGAGCAGTTCTTC.

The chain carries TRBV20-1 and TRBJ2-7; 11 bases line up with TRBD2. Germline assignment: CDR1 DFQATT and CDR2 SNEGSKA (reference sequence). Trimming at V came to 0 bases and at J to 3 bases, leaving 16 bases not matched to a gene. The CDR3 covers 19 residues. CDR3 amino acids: CSARDFRLAGGPSVYEQYF. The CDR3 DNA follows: TGCAGTGCTAGAGATTTCCGCCTAGCGGGAGGCCCTTCCGTCTACGAGCAGTACTTC.

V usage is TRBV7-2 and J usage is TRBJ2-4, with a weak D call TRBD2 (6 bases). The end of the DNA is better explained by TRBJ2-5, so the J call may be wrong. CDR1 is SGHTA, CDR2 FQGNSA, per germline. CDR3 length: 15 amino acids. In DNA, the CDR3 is TGTGCCAGCAGCCATACCTCTAGCGCCCAAGAGACCCAGTACTTC. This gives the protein CASSHTSSAQETQYF.

The CDR3 sequence is CASSLPGQTYEQYF. CDR3 bases: TGTGCCAGCAGCTTACCTGGACAAACCTACGAGCAGTACTTC. The V and J genes are TRBV11-2 and TRBJ2-7; D possibly corresponds to TRBD1 (5 bases). The CDR3 sequence is 14 residues long. Trimming stripped 2 bases from V and 2 bases from J, with 10 bases between. Germline V lookup: CDR1 SGHAT, CDR2 FQNNGV.

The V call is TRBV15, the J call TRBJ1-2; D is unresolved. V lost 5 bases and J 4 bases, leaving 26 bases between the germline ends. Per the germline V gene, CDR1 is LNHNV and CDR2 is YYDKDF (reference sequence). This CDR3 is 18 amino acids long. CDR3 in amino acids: CATSGYRTTLSAGYGYTF. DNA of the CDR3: TGTGCCACCAGCGGATACCGAACTACACTCTCTGCTGGCTATGGCTACACCTTC.

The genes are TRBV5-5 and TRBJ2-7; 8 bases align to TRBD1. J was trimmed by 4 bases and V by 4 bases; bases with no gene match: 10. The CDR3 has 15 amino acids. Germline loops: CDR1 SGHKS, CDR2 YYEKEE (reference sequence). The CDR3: CASSRGQGILYEQYF. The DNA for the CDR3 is TGTGCCAGCAGCCGAGGACAGGGCATTCTGTACGAGCAGTACTTC.

The CDR3 region has the DNA TGTGCCAGCAATCAGTACCAGGGGATTGGTGGCTACACCTTC. As protein: CASNQYQGIGGYTF. The rearrangement links TRBV12-3 or TRBV12-4 to TRBJ1-2, with D perhaps matching TRBD1 (6 bases). Trimming pared 7 bases from V and 7 bases from J, leaving 19 bases between. The CDR3 extends over 14 amino acids.

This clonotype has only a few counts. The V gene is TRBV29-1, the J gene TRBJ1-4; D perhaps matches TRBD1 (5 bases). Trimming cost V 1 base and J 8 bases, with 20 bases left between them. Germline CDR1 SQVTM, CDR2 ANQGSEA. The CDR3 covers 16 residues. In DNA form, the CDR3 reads TGCAGCGTTGAAGGGGAGCTCGAGGGACTTCAGGAAAAACTGTTTTTT. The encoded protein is CSVEGELEGLQEKLFF. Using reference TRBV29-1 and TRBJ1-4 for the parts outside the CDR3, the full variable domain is SAVISQKPSRDICQRGTSLTIQCQVDSQVTMMFWYRQQPGQSLTLIATANQGSEATYESGFVIDKFPISRPNLTFSTLTVSNMSPEDSSIYLCSVEGELEGLQEKLFFGSGTQLSVL.

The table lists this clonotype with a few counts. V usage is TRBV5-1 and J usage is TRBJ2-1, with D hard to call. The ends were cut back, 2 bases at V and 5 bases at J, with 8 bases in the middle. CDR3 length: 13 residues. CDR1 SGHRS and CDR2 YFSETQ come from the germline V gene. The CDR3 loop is CASSFGLNNEQFF. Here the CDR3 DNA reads TGCGCCAGCAGCTTTGGGCTCAACAATGAGCAGTTCTTC.

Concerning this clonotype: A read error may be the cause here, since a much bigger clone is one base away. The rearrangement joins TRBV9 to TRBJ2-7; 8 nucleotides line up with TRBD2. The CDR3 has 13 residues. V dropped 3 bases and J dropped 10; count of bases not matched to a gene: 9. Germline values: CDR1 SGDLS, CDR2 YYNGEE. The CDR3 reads CASSEDSGTIQYF. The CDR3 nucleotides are TGTGCCAGCAGCGAGGATAGCGGGACTATTCAGTACTTC.

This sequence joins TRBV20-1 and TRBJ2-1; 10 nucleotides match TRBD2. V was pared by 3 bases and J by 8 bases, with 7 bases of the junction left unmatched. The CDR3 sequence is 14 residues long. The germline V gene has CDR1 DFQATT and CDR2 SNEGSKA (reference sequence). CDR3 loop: CSASPGSGRDEQFF. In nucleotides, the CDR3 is TGCAGTGCTAGCCCGGGCAGCGGGAGGGATGAGCAGTTCTTC.

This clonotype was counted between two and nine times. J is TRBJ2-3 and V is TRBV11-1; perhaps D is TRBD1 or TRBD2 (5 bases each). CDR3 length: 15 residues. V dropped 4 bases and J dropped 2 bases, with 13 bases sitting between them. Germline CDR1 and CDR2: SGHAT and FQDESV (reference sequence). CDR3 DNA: TGTGCCAGCAGCTCCGGGACGGGAATCACAGATACGCAGTATTTT. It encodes CASSSGTGITDTQYF.

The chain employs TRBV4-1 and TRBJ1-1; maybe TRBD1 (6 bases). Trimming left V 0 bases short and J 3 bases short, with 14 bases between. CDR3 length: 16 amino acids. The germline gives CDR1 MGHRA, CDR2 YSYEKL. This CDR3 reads CASSQDPNREDTEAFF. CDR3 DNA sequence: TGCGCCAGCAGCCAAGATCCGAACAGGGAGGACACTGAAGCTTTCTTT.

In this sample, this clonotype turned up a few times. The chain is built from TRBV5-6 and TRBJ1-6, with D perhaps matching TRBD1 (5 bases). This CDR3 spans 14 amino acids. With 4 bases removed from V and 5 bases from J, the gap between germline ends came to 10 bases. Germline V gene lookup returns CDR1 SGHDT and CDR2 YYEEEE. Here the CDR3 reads CASSPGTDNSPLHF. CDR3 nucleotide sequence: TGTGCCAGCAGCCCCGGGACGGATAATTCACCCCTCCACTTT.

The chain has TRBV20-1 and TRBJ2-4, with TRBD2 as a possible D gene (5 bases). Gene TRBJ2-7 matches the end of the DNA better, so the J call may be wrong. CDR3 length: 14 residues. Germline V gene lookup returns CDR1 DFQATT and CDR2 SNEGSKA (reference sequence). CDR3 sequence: CSASSRAAPYEQYF. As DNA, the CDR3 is TGCAGTGCTAGTAGTAGAGCGGCACCCTACGAGCAGTACTTC.

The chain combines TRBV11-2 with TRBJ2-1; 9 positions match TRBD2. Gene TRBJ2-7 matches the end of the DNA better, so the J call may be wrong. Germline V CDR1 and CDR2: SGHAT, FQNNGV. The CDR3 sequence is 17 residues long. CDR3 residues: CASSPIAGGPYYNEQYF. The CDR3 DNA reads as TGTGCCAGCAGCCCCATCGCGGGAGGGCCGTACTACAATGAGCAGTACTTC.

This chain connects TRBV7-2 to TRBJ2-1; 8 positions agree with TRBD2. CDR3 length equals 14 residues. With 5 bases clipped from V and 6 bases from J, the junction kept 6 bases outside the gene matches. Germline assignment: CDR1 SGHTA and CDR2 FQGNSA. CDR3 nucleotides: TGTGCCAGCAGCGTCGATCGGGGGGGCAATGAGCAGTTCTTC. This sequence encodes CASSVDRGGNEQFF.

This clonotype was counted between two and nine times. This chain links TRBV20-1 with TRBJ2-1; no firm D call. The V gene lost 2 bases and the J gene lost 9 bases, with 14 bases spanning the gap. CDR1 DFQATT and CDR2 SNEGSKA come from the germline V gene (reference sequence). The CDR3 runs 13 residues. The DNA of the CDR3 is TGCAGTGCTAGATGGCTAGGCCCGAGTGAGCAGTTCTTC. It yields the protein CSARWLGPSEQFF.

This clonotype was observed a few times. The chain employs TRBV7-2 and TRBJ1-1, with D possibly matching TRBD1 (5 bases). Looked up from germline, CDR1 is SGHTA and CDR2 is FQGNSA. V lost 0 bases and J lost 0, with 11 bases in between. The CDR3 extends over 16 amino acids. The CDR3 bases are TGTGCCAGCAGCTTAGCCCATACGACAGTGAACACTGAAGCTTTCTTT. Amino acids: CASSLAHTTVNTEAFF.